Presented here are 9 T cell receptor beta chains from one specimen sequenced in a study of blood T cell repertoires in COVID-19. TCRdb keeps only in-frame clones here, not all; method: immunoSEQ multiplex PCR. The sample lists under 50,000 clones, 85% to 95% seen once, with around 1% in the top ten. The specimen was peripheral blood. These receptors were obtained from a man aged 60-69 years with COVID-19, enrolled during active disease.

The chain joins TRBV5-1 to TRBJ1-2, with TRBD1 as a possible D gene (6 bases). The germline gives CDR1 SGHRS, CDR2 YFSETQ. The length of the CDR3 is 14 residues. Trimming cost V 0 bases and J 5 bases, with 11 bases left between them. The CDR3 DNA reads as TGCGCCAGCAGCTTGGATTGGGACACTTATGGCTACACCTTC. Translated: CASSLDWDTYGYTF. The variable domain in full, completed from reference TRBV5-1 and TRBJ1-2, reads KAGVTQTPRYLIKTRGQQVTLSCSPISGHRSVSWYQQTPGQGLQFLFEYFSETQRNKGNFPGRFSGRQFSNSRSEMNVSTLELGDSALYLCASSLDWDTYGYTFGSGTRLTVV.

The sample holds one count of this clone. V and J are TRBV7-6 and TRBJ2-1, with D unclear. CDR1 is SGHVS and CDR2 is FNYEAQ in the germline V gene. V lost 2 bases to trimming and J lost 5 bases, with 10 bases between them. There are 14 residues in the CDR3. This CDR3 reads CASSLRFSNNEQFF. DNA of the CDR3: TGTGCCAGCAGCTTAAGATTTAGCAACAATGAGCAGTTCTTC.

The chain recombines TRBV4-2 with TRBJ1-4, with 9 bases fitting TRBD1. V gave up 1 base and J gave up 4 bases; unmatched junction bases: 4. Germline V gene lookup returns CDR1 LGHNA and CDR2 YNFKEQ. CDR3 length: 16 amino acids. The DNA for the CDR3 is TGTGCCAGCAGCCAAGCGGGGACAGGGTATAATGAAAAACTGTTTTTT. Amino acid sequence: CASSQAGTGYNEKLFF.

This clone was counted a single time. The V call is TRBV12-3 or TRBV12-4, the J call TRBJ1-1; D unresolved. Trimming removed 7 bases at V and 3 bases at J, with 12 bases between. The CDR3 is 13 amino acids. The CDR3 nucleotides are TGTGCCAGCACCGCTGACATTTACACTGAAGCTTTCTTT. Its protein is CASTADIYTEAFF.

This clone was recorded only once. The genes are TRBV19 and TRBJ2-7; 9 nucleotides match TRBD1. Per the germline V gene, CDR1 is LNHDA and CDR2 is SQIVND (reference sequence). J was trimmed by 4 bases and V by 2 bases; bases with no gene match: 6. The CDR3 loop spans 15 amino acids. CDR3 sequence (DNA): TGTGCCAGTAGTATAACCGGGACAGGGCTGTACGAGCAGTACTTC. Translated, it gives CASSITGTGLYEQYF.

The J gene is TRBJ2-3, the V gene TRBV6-6; D unresolved. Germline lookup yields CDR1 MNHNY and CDR2 SVGAGI (reference sequence). The CDR3 has 12 residues. V lost 6 bases, J lost 1 base, and 5 bases lay in between. CDR3 nucleotides: TGTGCCAGCAGACTTCGCACAGATACGCAGTATTTT. Translating it yields CASRLRTDTQYF.

The chain's CDR3 is CASSPHRESGYTF. CDR3 in DNA: TGTGCCAGCTCGCCTCACAGGGAATCAGGCTACACCTTC. The gene calls are TRBV18 and TRBJ1-2, with D possibly TRBD1 on 6 matching bases. V was trimmed by 6 bases and J by 8 bases, leaving 16 bases between them. The CDR3 contains 13 residues. Looked up from germline, CDR1 is KGHSH and CDR2 is LQKENI.

This chain links TRBV28 with TRBJ2-7; D ambiguous. The CDR3 consists of 13 residues. CDR1 is MDHEN, CDR2 SYDVKM, per germline. Deletions cut 0 bases from V and 2 bases from J, with 5 bases between. The DNA of the CDR3 is TGTGCCAGCAGTTTATGGCAGACCTACGAGCAGTACTTC. It encodes CASSLWQTYEQYF.

The J gene is TRBJ1-4, the V gene TRBV11-2, with 7 bases lining up with TRBD1. The CDR3 consists of 15 residues. V lost 3 bases and J lost 8; bases outside the gene matches: 9. Germline values: CDR1 SGHAT, CDR2 FQNNGV. This CDR3 reads CASSFRTGLNEKLFF. DNA of the CDR3: TGTGCCAGCAGCTTTCGGACAGGTTTAAACGAAAAACTGTTTTTT.